The T cell receptor beta chain under discussion was sequenced for a study of molecular identifiers for immune sequencing clone quantification. V lost 0 bases, J lost 4 bases, and 8 bases stayed unmatched. CDR3 length: 15 residues. From germline, CDR1 is DFQATT and CDR2 SNEGSKA (reference sequence). The study, taken as a whole, reports: For effector cells, clones above 20 RNA copies held over 98% of molecules; for naive cells, under 1%.

This clonotype has only a few counts. Its antigen is currently unknown. Both previously described methods and listed TCR primers were employed to make bulk TCR libraries. Each CDR3 protein gets one entry after TCRdb re-called the PCR reads with MiXCR. The data show about 320,000 distinct CDR3 sequences, around a fifth seen once. The specimen was naive CD8+ T cells from blood, with Jurkat cell RNA spiked in. Subset indicated: FACS-sorted CD8+CD4-CCR7+CD45RA+ naive T cells. The genes are TRBV20-1 and TRBJ2-7, with 8 bases lining up with TRBD2. This sequence originates from a human donor in good health. Some libraries in this study had Jurkat cell RNA spiked in. The CDR3 is CSARDWGLDNYEQYF. Written as DNA, the CDR3 is TGCAGTGCTAGAGACTGGGGACTAGATAATTACGAGCAGTACTTC.